This T cell receptor beta chain comes out of a study of T cells after yellow fever vaccination. This clonotype has a count of ten or more. Its target is unknown. Study-wide findings and caveats: Primary-vaccination clones mostly resurfaced post-booster (under 98% CD4, roughly 87% CD8). Repertoires sorted by FACS could include abundant clonotypes that are contaminants from the bulk population.

Germline CDR1 SGHTA, CDR2 FQGNSA. V was clipped by 3 bases and J by 7 bases, with 13 bases between them. The length of the CDR3 is 13 residues. In making TCR cDNA, 5'RACE template switching added a universal primer site and UMIs to it. TCRdb re-called the 5' RACE reads with MiXCR, one entry per CDR3 protein. This table holds some 150,000 distinct CDR3 sequences, about a tenth found once. The receptor was isolated from a man younger than 35 who received the YFV17D yellow fever vaccine. Sample: CD8+ T cells sorted from PBMCs, taken 45 days after the yellow fever booster vaccination. V and J are TRBV7-2 and TRBJ2-7; possibly TRBD1 for D (6 bases). The CDR3 loop is CASSLTGPREQYF. CDR3 DNA: TGTGCCAGCAGCTTGACAGGACCTCGGGAGCAGTACTTC. Full variable domain (outside the CDR3, taken from reference TRBV7-2 and TRBJ2-7): GAGVSQSPSNKVTEKGKDVELRCDPISGHTALYWYRQSLGQGLEFLIYFQGNSAPDKSGLPSDRFSAERTGGSVSTLTIQRTQQEDSAVYLCASSLTGPREQYFGPGTRLTVT.